This T cell receptor (beta chain) was found in a study of T cells in Graves' hyperthyroidism and ophthalmopathy. It was RNA transcripts that yielded the amplified TCR beta CDR3 regions. Initially, a first-round RT-PCR of the TCR CDR3 employed the HTBI primer set. Each CDR3 protein gets one entry after TCRdb re-called the multiplex PCR reads with MiXCR. The sample lists over 650,000 distinct CDR3 sequences, approximately 42% occurring once. There are many counts of this clonotype. Trimming cost V 4 bases and J 6 bases, with 13 bases left between them. In germline, CDR1 is ENHRY, CDR2 SYGVKD. This CDR3 is built from 13 residues.

The specimen was peripheral blood or thyroid tissue (not recorded which). This sequence originates from an adult man with Graves' disease, either hyperthyroidism or ophthalmopathy (not recorded which). The gene calls are TRBV10-3 and TRBJ2-7; tentative D call: TRBD2 (5 bases). CDR3 in amino acids: CAISATRTFEQYF. DNA of the CDR3: TGTGCCATCAGTGCCACTAGGACTTTCGAGCAGTACTTC.